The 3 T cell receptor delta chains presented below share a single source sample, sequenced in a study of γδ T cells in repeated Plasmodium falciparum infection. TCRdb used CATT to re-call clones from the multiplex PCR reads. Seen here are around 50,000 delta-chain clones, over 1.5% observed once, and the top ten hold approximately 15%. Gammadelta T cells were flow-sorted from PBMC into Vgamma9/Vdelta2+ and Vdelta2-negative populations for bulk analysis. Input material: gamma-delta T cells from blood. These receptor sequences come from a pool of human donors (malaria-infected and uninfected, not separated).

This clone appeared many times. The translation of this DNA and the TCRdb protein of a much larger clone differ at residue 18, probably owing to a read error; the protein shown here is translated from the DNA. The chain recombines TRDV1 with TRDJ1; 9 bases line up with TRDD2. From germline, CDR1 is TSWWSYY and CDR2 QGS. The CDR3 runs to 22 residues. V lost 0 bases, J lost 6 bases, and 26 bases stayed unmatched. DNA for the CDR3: TGTGCTCTTGGGGAACTGCATACCACCCGCCTTCCTACTTTCAGTTTTACCAATAAACTCATCTTT. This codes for CALGELHTTRLPTFSFTNKLIF.

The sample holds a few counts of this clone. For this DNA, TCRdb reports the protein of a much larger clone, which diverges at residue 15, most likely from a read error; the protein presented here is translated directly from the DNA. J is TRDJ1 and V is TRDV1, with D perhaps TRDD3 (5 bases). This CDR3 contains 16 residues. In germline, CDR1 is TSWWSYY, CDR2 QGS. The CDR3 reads CALGDTSGRYTDKLTF. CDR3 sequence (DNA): TGTGCTCTTGGGGACACCTCGGGACGATACACCGATAAACTCACCTTT.

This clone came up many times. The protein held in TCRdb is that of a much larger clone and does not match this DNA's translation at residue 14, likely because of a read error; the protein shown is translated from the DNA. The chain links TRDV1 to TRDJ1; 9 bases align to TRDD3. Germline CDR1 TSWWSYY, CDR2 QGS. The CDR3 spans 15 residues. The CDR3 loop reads CALGELKAGGSRLTF. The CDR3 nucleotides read TGTGCTCTTGGGGAACTGAAAGCTGGGGGATCAAGACTCACCTTT.